This T cell receptor beta chain was recorded in a study of T cell responses to AZD1222 COVID-19 vaccine. In the study overall: Analyses pooled second doses at about 4 or about 12 weeks. Points from the study as a whole: Donors were chiefly white British, with a greater number of females, and clonal diversity was perhaps underestimated. Baseline serostatus was positive in only five to seven AZD1222 recipients. With two AZD1222 doses given, Spike-specific TCR breadth and depth both rose.

Germline CDR1 is SEHNR and CDR2 is FQNEAQ (reference sequence). The CDR3 runs 14 residues. V gave up 8 bases and J gave up 0 bases, with 13 bases separating them. Produced via immunoSEQ multiplex PCR; TCRdb's table is partial and in-frame only. The sample has about 170,000 clones, 90% seen once. About this clone: The antigen is unknown.

Sequenced here: peripheral blood, sampled on day 0 of AZD1222 vaccination. The TCR originated in an adult in good health. The V gene is TRBV7-9, the J gene TRBJ1-1; D is possibly TRBD1 (5 bases). The CDR3, as DNA: TGTGCCAGCCAAAGGGGACGCATGAACACTGAAGCTTTCTTT. As protein: CASQRGRMNTEAFF.